Reported below is one T cell receptor beta chain. What it binds is unknown. Germline CDR1 SGHRS, CDR2 YFSETQ. The V and J ends lost 0 bases and 2 bases respectively, with 12 bases between them. The CDR3 has 15 amino acids. The sample is drawn from a study of T-cell memory formation after mild COVID-19. Points from the study as a whole: From day 15 to 85, contracting clones were balanced between CD4 and CD8, whereas later expanders leaned toward CD4+. Some responding clones appeared in pre-infection memory, suggesting cross-reactive memory joined.

TCR alpha and TCR beta cDNA libraries carrying sample barcodes and UMIs were produced by 5'RACE using constant-segment primers. MiXCR, applied by TCRdb to the 5' RACE reads, yields one record per CDR3 protein. The sample shows hundreds of thousands of distinct CDR3 sequences, about 20% of them seen only once. Sequencing used PBMCs or a T cell subset sorted from them (not recorded which). This chain uses TRBV5-1 with TRBJ2-7, with D perhaps given as TRBD1 or TRBD2 (5 bases each). This clonotype was sampled from an adult woman who had mild COVID-19 (a few samples of this study predate the infection). Cell type and time point are not known. In DNA form, the CDR3 reads TGCGCCAGCAGCTTGGGGTCGGGGCCCGCCTACGAGCAGTACTTC. The encoded protein is CASSLGSGPAYEQYF. The whole variable domain, remainder taken from reference TRBV5-1 and TRBJ2-7, is KAGVTQTPRYLIKTRGQQVTLSCSPISGHRSVSWYQQTPGQGLQFLFEYFSETQRNKGNFPGRFSGRQFSNSRSEMNVSTLELGDSALYLCASSLGSGPAYEQYFGPGTRLTVT.